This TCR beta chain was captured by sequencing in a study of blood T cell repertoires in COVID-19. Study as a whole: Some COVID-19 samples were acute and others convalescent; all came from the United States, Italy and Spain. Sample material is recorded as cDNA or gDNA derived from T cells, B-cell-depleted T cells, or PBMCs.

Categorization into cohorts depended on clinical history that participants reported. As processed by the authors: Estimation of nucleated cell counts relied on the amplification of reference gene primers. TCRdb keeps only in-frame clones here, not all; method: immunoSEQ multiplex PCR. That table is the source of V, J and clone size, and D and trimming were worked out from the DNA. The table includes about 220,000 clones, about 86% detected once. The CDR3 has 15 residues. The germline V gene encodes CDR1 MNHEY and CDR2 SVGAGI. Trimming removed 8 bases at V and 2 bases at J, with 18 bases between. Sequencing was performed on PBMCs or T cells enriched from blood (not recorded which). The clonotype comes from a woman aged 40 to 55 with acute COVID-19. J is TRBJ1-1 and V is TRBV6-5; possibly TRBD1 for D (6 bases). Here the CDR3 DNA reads TGTGCCAGCGCGGGCAGGGGAGCCGGAAACACTGAAGCTTTCTTT. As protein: CASAGRGAGNTEAFF.